This T cell receptor (beta chain) appears in the sequencing data of a study of PD-1 blockade in classical Hodgkin lymphoma. On the study more broadly: On a schedule of every 2 weeks, patients received nivolumab 3 mg/kg intravenously.

The time point: cycle 4 day 1 (C4D1), after five to seven weeks of nivolumab. Each patient experienced a relapse that followed autologous stem cell transplantation, and brentuximab vedotin exposure varied. It was by magnetic negative selection that CD4+ T cells were purified from thawed PBMCs. Germline values: CDR1 SGHRS, CDR2 YFSETQ. Trimming removed 9 bases from V and 0 bases from J, with 15 bases in between. The CDR3 totals 14 residues. Whole-study findings and limits: Reports indicated that newly diagnosed patients had lower baseline TCR diversity than healthy donors did. Patients starting nivolumab less than 1 year after ASCT had lower diversity and were excluded from later analyses. Partial responders and progressors had significantly lower baseline TCR diversity.

The protocol was immunoSEQ multiplex PCR, while the TCRdb copy is restricted to in-frame clones and leaves out a portion. The profile shows around 29,000 clones, approximately 78% of them singletons. Concerning this clone: Its cognate antigen is unknown.

The starting material was CD4+ T cells from blood, obtained before the fourth cycle of nivolumab. This receptor was obtained from a human donor with classical Hodgkin lymphoma. The rearrangement uses TRBV5-1 and TRBJ1-1, with D unresolved. CDR3 loop: CATAPSDLNTEAFF. Here the CDR3 DNA reads TGCGCCACCGCCCCGTCCGATCTGAACACTGAAGCTTTCTTT.